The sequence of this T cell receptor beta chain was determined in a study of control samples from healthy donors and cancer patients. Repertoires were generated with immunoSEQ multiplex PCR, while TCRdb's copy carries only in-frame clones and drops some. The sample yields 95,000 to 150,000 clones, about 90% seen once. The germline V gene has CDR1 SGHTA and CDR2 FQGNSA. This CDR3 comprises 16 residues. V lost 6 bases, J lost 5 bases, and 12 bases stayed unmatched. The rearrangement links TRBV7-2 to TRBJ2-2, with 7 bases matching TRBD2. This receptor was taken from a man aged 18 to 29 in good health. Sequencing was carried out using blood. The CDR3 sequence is CASSYSTSVPTGELFF. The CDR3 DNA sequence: TGTGCCAGCAGTTATAGTACTAGCGTACCTACCGGGGAGCTGTTTTTT.